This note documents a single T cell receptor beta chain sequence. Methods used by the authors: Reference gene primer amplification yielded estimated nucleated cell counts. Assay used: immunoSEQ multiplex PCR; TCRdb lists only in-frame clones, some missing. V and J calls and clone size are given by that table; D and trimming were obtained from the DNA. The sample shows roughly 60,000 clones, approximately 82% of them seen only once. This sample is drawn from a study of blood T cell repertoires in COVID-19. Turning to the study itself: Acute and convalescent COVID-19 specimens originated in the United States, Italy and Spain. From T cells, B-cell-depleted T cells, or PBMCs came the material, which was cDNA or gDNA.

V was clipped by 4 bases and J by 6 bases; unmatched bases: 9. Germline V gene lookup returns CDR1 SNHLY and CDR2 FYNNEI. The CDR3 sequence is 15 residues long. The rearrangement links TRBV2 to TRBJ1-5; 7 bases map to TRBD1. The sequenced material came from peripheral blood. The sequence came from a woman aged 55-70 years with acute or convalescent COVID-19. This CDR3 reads CASSGFGTAAQPQHF. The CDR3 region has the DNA TGTGCCAGCAGTGGTTTTGGGACAGCGGCTCAGCCCCAGCATTTT.